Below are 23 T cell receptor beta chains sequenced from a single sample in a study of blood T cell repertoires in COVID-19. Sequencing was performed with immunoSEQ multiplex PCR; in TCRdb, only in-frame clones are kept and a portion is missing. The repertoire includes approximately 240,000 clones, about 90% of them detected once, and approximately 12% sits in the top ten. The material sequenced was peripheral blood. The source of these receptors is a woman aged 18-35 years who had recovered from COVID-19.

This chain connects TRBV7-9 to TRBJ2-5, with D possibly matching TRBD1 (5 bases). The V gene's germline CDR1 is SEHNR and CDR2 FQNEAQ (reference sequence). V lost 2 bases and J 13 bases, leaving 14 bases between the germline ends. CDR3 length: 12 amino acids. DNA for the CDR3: TGTGCCAGCAGCTTACTCAGGGAAGGTTGGTACTTC. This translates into CASSLLREGWYF.

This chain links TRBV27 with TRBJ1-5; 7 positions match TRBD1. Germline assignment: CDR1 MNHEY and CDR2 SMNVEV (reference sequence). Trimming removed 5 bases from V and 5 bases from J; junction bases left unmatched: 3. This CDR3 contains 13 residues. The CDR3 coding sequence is TGTGCCAGCAGTAAAGACAGGGATCAGCCCCAGCATTTT. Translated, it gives CASSKDRDQPQHF.

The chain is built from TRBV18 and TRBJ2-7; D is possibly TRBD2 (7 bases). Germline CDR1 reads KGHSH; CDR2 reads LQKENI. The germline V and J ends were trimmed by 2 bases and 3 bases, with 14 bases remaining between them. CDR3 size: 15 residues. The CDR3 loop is CASSPGGGKGYEQYF. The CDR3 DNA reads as TGTGCCAGCTCACCAGGGGGGGGCAAAGGCTACGAGCAGTACTTC.

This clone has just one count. CDR3 in DNA: TGTGCCAGCAGCATACAGGTTTACACTGAAGCTTTCTTT. It translates to CASSIQVYTEAFF. The rearrangement joins TRBV7-2 to TRBJ1-1, with D maybe TRBD1 (5 bases). Per the germline V gene, CDR1 is SGHTA and CDR2 is FQGNSA. Trimming removed 5 bases at V and 3 bases at J, with 10 bases between. CDR3 size: 13 residues.

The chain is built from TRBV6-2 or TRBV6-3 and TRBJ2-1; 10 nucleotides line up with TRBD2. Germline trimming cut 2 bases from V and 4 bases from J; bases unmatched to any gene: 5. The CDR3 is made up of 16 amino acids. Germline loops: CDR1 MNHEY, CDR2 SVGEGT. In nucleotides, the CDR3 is TGTGCCAGCAGTTACCGAGGACTAGCGGCATACAATGAGCAGTTCTTC. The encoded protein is CASSYRGLAAYNEQFF.

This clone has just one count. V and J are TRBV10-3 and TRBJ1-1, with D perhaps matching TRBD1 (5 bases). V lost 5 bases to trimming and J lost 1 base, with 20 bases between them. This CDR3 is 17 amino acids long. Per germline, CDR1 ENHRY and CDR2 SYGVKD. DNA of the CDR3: TGTGCCATCAGTACCGACCGAACCATGGGGCAGAACACTGAAGCTTTCTTT. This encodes CAISTDRTMGQNTEAFF.

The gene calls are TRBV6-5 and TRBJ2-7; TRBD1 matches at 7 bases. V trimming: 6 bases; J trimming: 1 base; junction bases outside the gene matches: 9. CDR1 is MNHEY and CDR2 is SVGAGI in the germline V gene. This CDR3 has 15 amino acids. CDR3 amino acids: CASRLSPGQSYEQYF. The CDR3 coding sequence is TGTGCCAGCAGACTATCCCCGGGACAGTCCTACGAGCAGTACTTC.

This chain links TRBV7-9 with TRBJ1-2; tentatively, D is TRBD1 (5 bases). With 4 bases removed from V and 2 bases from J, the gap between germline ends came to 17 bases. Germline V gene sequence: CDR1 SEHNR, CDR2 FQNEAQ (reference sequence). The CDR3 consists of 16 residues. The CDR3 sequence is CASSYELTGVNYGYTF. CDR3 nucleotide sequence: TGTGCCAGCAGCTACGAACTAACGGGGGTGAACTATGGCTACACCTTC.

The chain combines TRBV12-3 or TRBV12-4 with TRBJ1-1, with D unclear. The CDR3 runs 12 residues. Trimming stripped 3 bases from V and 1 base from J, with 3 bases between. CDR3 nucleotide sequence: TGTGCCAGCAGTTTCGGGAACACTGAAGCTTTCTTT. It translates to CASSFGNTEAFF.

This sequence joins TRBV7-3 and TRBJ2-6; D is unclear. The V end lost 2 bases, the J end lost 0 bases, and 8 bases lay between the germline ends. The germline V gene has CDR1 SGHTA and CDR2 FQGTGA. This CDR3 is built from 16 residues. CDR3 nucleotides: TGTGCCAGCAGCTTACAGGCAGGCTCTGGGGCCAACGTCCTGACTTTC. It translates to CASSLQAGSGANVLTF.

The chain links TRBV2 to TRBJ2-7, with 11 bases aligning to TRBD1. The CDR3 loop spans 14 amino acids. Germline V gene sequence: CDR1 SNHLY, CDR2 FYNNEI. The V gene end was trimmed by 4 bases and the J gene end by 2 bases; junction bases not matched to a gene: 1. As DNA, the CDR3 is TGTGCCAGCAGTGGGGACAGGGGGACCTACGAGCAGTACTTC. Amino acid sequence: CASSGDRGTYEQYF.

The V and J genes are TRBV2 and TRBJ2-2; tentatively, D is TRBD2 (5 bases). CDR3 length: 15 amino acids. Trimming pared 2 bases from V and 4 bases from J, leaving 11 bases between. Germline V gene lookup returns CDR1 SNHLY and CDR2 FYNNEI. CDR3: CASSEIGSGTGELFF. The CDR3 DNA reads TGTGCCAGCAGTGAAATAGGGAGTGGCACCGGGGAGCTGTTTTTT. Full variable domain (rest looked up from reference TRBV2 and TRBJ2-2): EPEVTQTPSHQVTQMGQEVILRCVPISNHLYFYWYRQILGQKVEFLVSFYNNEISEKSEIFDDQFSVERPDGSNFTLKIRSTKLEDSAMYFCASSEIGSGTGELFFGEGSRLTVL.

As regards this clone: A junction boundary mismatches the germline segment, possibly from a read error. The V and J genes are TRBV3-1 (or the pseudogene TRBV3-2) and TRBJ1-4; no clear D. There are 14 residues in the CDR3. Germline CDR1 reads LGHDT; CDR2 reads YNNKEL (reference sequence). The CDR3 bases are TGTGCCAGCACCCAACCGGTACCCCTTGAAAAACTGTTTTTT. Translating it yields CASTQPVPLEKLFF.

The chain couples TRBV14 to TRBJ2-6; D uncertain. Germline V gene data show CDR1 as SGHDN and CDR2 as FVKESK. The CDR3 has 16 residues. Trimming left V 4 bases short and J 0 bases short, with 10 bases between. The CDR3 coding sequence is TGTGCCAGCAGCCCGCAGATAAGCTCTGGGGCCAACGTCCTGACTTTC. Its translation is CASSPQISSGANVLTF.

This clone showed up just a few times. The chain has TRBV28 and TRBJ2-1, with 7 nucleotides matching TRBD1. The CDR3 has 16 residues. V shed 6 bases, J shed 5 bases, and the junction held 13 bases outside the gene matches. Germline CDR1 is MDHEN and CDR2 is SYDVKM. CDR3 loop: CASSLLQGLNHNEQFF. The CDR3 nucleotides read TGTGCCAGCAGCCTTTTACAGGGGTTAAATCACAATGAGCAGTTCTTC.

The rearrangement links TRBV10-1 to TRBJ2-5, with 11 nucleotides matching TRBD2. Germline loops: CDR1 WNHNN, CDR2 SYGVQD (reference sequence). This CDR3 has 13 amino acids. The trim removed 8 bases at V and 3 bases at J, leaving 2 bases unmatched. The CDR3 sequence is CASGTSGEETQYF. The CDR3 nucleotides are TGCGCCAGCGGGACTAGCGGCGAAGAGACCCAGTACTTC.

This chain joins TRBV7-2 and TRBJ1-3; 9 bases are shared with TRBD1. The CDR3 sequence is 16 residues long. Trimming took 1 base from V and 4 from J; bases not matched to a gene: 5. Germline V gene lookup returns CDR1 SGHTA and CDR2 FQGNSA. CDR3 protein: CASSLGPGQGGNTIYF. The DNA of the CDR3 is TGTGCCAGCAGCTTAGGACCGGGACAGGGAGGAAACACCATATATTTT.

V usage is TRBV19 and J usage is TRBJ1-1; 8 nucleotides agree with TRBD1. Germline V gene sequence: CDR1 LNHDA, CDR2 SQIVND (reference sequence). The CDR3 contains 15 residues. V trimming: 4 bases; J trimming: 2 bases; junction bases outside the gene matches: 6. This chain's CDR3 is CASSRHRGANTEAFF. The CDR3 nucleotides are TGTGCCAGTAGTAGGCACAGGGGGGCTAACACTGAAGCTTTCTTT.

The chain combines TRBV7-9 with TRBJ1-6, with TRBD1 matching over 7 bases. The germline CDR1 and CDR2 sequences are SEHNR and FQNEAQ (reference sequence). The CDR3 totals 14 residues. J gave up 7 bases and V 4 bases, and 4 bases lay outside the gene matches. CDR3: CASSSGQFNSPLHF. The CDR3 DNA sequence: TGTGCCAGCAGCTCGGGACAGTTCAATTCACCCCTCCACTTT.

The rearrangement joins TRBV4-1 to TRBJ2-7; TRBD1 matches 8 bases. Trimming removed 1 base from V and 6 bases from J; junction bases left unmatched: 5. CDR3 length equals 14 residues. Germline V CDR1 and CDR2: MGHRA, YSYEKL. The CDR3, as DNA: TGCGCCAGCAGCCAAGGGACAGGGTTCCCCGAGCAGTACTTC. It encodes CASSQGTGFPEQYF.

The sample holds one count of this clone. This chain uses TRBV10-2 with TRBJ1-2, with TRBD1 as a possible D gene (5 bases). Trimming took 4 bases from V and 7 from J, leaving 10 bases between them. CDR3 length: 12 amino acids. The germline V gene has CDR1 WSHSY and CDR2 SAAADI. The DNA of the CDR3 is TGCGCCAGCAGTGTCTCAGGGCTTGGCTACACCTTC. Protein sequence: CASSVSGLGYTF.

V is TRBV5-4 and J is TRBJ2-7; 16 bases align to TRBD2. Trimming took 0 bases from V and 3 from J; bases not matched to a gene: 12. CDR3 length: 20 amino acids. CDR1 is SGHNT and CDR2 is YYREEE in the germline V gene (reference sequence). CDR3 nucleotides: TGTGCCAGCAGCTTGGCCATTCCGGGACTAGCGGGAGGGTTCGACTACGAGCAGTACTTC. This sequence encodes CASSLAIPGLAGGFDYEQYF.

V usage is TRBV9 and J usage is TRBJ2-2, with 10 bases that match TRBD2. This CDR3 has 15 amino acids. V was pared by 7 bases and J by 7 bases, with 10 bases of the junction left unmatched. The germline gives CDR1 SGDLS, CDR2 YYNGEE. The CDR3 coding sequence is TGTGCCAGCTCGTACGAGACTAGCGGGTTCGGGGAGCTGTTTTTT. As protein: CASSYETSGFGELFF.